Sequencing of this T cell receptor (beta chain) was carried out in a study of blood T cell repertoires in COVID-19. Looking at the study overall: The samples span acute and convalescent COVID-19 from the United States, Italy and Spain.

Generated by immunoSEQ multiplex PCR, the TCRdb table keeps only in-frame clones and is missing some. This sample carries approximately 76,000 clones, approximately 90% of them seen once, and the ten largest clones take around 8%. Germline lookup yields CDR1 SNHLY and CDR2 FYNNEI. This CDR3 is 18 amino acids long. The V gene end was trimmed by 6 bases and the J gene end by 5 bases; junction bases not matched to a gene: 17. Sequencing input: peripheral blood. The gene calls are TRBV2 and TRBJ2-5; TRBD2 aligns across 11 bases. The sequence was obtained from a human donor in a cohort sampled during active COVID-19. The CDR3 DNA reads TGTGCCAGCAGCCAGGGAACTAGCGGGGGTCCTGCGCGGGAGACCCAGTACTTC. Protein sequence: CASSQGTSGGPARETQYF.